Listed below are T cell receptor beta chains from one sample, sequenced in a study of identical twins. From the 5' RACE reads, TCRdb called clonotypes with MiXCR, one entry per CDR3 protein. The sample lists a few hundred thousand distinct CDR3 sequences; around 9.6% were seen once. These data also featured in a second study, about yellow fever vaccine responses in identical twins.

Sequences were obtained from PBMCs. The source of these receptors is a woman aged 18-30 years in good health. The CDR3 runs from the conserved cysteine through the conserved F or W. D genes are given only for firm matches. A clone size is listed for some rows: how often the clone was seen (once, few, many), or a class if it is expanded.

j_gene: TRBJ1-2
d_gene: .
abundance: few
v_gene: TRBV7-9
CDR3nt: TGTGCCAGCAGCTTAGAGGTGGACACACATGGCTACACCTTC
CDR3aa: CASSLEVDTHGYTF

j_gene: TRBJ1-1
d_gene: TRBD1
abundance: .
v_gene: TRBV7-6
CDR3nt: TGTGCCAGCAGCTTAGATGCCCAGGGGGATAATGAAGCTTTCTTT
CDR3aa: CASSLDAQGDNEAFF

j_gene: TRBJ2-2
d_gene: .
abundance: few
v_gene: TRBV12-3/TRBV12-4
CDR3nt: TGTGCCAGCAGTTCCCTTGCGAAAACCGGGGAGCTGTTTTTT
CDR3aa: CASSSLAKTGELFF

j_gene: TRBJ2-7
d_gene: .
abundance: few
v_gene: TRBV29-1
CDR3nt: TGCAGCGTTGAGGCGGGAATTCCCTACGAGCAGTACTTC
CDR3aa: CSVEAGIPYEQYF

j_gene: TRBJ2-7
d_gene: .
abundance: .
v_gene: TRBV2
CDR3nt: TGTGCCAGCAGTGAAGCCGGGGGGCGACTCTCCTACGAGCAGTACTTC
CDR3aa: CASSEAGGRLSYEQYF

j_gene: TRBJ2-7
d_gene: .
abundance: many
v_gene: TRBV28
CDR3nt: TGTGCCAGCAGTCAACGGGACATCCACGAGCAGTACTTC
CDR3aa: CASSQRDIHEQYF

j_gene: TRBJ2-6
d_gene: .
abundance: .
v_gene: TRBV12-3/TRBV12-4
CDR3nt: TGTGCCAGCAGACTCCCTGGGGCCAACGTCCTGACTTTC
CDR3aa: CASRLPGANVLTF

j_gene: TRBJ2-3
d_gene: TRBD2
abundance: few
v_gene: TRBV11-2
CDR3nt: TGTGCCAGCAGCTTAGATGGCGGCGGGACTAGTCGGGATACGCAGTATTTT
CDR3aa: CASSLDGGGTSRDTQYF

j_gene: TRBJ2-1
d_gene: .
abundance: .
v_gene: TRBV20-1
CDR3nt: TGCAGTGCTAGAGTTGTAGAACAGGAGCAGTTCTTC
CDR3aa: CSARVVEQEQFF

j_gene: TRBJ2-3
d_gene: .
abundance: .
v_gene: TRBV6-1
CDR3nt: TGTGCCAGCAGTCCCGAAAAGATAGATACGCAGTATTTT
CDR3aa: CASSPEKIDTQYF

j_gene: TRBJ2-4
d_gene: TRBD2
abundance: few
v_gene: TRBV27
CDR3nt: TGTGCCAGCAGAAAACAGACTAGCTGGTACTTC
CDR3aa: CASRKQTSWYF

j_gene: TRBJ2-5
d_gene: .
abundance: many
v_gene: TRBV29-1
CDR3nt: TGCAGCGTGACGCTGGCAGGGCTAGAGACCCAGTACTTC
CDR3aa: CSVTLAGLETQYF

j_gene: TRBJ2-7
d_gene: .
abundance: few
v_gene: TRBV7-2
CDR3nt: TGTGCCAGCAGCTTAGGTTGGGGTTTCGAGCAGTACTTC
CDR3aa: CASSLGWGFEQYF

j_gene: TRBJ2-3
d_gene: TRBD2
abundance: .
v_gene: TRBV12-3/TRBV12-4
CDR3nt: TGTGCCAGCAGAGGGGGGCTGACTAGCGGGGGGCTCACAGATACGCAGTATTTT
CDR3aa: CASRGGLTSGGLTDTQYF

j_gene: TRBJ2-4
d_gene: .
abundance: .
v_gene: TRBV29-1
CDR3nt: TGCAGCGCTGAACTCGACTCCCCAAACGTTCAGTACTTC
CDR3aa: CSAELDSPNVQYF

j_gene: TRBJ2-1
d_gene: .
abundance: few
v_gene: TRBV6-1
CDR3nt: TGTGCCAGCAACCCCTTTCAACAGAGGCATGGCAATGAGCAGTTCTTC
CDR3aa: CASNPFQQRHGNEQFF

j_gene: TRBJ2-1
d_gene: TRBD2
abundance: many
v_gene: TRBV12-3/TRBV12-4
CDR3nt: TGTGCCAGCAGTTTAGAGGCGGGAGGCATCAATGAGCAGTTCTTC
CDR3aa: CASSLEAGGINEQFF

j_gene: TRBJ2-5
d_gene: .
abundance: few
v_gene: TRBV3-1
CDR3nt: TGTGCCAGCAGCCAAGGGTTTCCGGGACCCTCGGGGATCGAGACCCAGTACTTC
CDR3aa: CASSQGFPGPSGIETQYF

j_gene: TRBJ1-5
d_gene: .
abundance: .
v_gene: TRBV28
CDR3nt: TGTGCCAGCGGGGCCGGGAATCAGCCCCAGCATTTT
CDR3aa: CASGAGNQPQHF

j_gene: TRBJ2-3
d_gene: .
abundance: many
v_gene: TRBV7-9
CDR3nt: TGTGCCAGCAGCCCGGCGGGGTCTGGCACAGATACGCAGTATTTT
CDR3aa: CASSPAGSGTDTQYF

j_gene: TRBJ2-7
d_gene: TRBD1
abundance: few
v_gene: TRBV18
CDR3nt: TGTGCCAGCTCACCCAGACGGACAGGGGCCGACGAGCAGTACTTC
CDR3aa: CASSPRRTGADEQYF

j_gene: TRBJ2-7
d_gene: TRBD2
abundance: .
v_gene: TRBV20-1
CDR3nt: TGCAGTGCTAACCCGGGACTAGCGGGACTATCGGGGGAGCAGTACTTC
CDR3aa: CSANPGLAGLSGEQYF

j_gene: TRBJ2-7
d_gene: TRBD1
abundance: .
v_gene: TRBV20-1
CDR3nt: TGCAGTGCTAGAAGGGTCGGGACAGGGCCGGAAGAGCAGTACTTC
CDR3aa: CSARRVGTGPEEQYF

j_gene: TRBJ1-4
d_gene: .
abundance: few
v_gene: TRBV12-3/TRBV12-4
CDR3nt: TGTGCTTGCCGCGGGGTCAGAAGTGAAAAACTGTTTTTT
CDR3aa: CACRGVRSEKLFF

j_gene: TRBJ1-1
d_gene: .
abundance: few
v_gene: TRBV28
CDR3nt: TGTGCCAGCAGTTTAGAGGTAATGAACACTGAAGCTTTCTTT
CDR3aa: CASSLEVMNTEAFF

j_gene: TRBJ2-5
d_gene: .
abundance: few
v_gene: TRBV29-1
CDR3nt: TGCAGCGTTGCAGGGGCAGAGACCCAGTACTTC
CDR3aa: CSVAGAETQYF

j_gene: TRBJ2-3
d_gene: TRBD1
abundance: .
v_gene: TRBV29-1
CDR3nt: TGCAGCGTTGCGGGTCCCCGGGACAGGGCCACAGATACGCAGTATTTT
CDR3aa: CSVAGPRDRATDTQYF

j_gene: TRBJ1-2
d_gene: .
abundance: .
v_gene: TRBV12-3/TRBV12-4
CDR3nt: TGTGCCGCAAGTGGGGTCGGTGGCTACACCTTC
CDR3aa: CAASGVGGYTF

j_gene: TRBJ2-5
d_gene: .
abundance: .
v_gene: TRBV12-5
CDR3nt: TGTGCTAGTGGCTCTACCAGGGAAGAGACCCAGTACTTC
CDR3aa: CASGSTREETQYF

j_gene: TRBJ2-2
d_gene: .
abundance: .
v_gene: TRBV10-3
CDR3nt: .
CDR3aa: CAISQLIWTTSRLRTPGSCFF

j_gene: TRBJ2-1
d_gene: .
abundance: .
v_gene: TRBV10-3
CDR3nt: TGTGCCATCAGTGAGTCACAGTCCCTCTACAATGAGCAGTTCTTC
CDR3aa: CAISESQSLYNEQFF

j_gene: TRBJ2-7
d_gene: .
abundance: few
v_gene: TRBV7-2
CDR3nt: TGTGCCAGCAGCTTAGTGGGCATGGGGAGCGACGAGCAGTACTTC
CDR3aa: CASSLVGMGSDEQYF

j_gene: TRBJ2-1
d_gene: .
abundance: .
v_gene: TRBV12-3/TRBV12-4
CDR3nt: TGTGCCGGCAGTCTACCCCCGGCCAGGCAACCCTACAATGAGCAGTTCTTC
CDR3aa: CAGSLPPARQPYNEQFF

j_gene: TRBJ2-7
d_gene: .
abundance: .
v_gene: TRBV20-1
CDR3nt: TGCAGTGCTTTGACCGCGAGCTCCTACGAGCAGTACTTC
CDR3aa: CSALTASSYEQYF

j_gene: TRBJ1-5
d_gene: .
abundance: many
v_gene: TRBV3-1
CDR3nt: TGTGCCAGCAGACCGAAGACAGTCGGTAATCAGCCCCAGCATTTT
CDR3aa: CASRPKTVGNQPQHF

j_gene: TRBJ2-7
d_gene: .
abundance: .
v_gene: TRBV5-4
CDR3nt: TGTGCCAGCAGCTTGGAGGCCAGGGGAACCTACGAGCAGTACTTC
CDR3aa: CASSLEARGTYEQYF

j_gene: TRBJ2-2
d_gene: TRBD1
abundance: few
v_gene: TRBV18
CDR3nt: TGTGCCAGCTCACCACAGTTGGGACAGACCACCGGGGAGCTGTTTTTT
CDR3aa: CASSPQLGQTTGELFF

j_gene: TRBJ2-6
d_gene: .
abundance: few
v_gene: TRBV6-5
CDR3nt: TGTGCCAGCAGTTATCAGGTTCTCTCTGGGGCCAACGTCCTGACTTTC
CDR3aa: CASSYQVLSGANVLTF

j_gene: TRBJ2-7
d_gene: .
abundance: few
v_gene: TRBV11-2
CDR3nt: TGTGCCAGCAGGAGGTCCGACGAGCAGTACTTC
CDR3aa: CASRRSDEQYF

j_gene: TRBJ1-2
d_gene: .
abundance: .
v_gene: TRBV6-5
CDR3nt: TGTGCCAGCAGTTACTCGGGGGCGCTGGCTGGCTACACCTTC
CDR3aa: CASSYSGALAGYTF

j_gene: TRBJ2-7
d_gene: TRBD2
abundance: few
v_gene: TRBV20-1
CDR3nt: TGCAGGGGACTAGCGGCATCGGGTGAGCAGTACTTC
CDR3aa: CRGLAASGEQYF

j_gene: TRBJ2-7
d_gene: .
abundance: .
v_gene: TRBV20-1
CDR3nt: TGCAGTGCTAGGCGTCTAGGCAGGAACGAGCAGTACTTC
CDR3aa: CSARRLGRNEQYF

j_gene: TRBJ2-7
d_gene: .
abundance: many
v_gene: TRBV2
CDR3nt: TGTGCCAGCAGACCGGGACGTGGATCCTACGAGCAGTACTTC
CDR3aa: CASRPGRGSYEQYF

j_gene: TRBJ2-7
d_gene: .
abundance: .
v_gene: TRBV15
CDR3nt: TGTGCCACCAGCTCTGGGAGGGGGCGAGTTGCCTACGAGCAGTACTTC
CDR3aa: CATSSGRGRVAYEQYF

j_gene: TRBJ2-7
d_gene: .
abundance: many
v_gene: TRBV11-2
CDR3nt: TGTGCCAGCAGCTTAGTACCGATCTACGAGCAGTACTTC
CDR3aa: CASSLVPIYEQYF

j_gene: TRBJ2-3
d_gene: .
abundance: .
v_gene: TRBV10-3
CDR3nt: TGTGCCATCAGTGAGTCGAGTCCGAGCACAGATACGCAGTATTTT
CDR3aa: CAISESSPSTDTQYF

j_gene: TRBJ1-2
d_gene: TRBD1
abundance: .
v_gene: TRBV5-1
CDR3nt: TGCGCCAGCAGTCCCGGGACAGGGGCCAATGGCTACACCTTC
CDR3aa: CASSPGTGANGYTF

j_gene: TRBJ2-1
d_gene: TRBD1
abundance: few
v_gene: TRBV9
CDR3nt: TGTGCCAGCAGTGCCCCCGGGACAGGGACCTACAATGAGCAGTTCTTC
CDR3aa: CASSAPGTGTYNEQFF

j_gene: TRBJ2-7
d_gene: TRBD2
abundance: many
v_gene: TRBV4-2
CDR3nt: TGTGCCAGCAGCCAAGAAATCTCGCGGGAGTATTCCGAGCAGTACTTC
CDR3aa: CASSQEISREYSEQYF

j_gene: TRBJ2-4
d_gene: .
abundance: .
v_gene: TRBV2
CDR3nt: TGTGCCAGCCGGACGTCGTCTATGGCCAAAAACATTCAGTACTTC
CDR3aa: CASRTSSMAKNIQYF

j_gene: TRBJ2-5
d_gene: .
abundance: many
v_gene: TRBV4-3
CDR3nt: TGCGCCAGCAGCCAAGTGAGGGTATCGGGGAGGACAGGAGAGACCCAGTACTTC
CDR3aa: CASSQVRVSGRTGETQYF

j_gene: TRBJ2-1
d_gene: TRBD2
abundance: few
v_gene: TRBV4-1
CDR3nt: TGCGCCAGCAGCCAAGATCGGTACAGCGGGATGTACAATGAGCAGTTCTTC
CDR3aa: CASSQDRYSGMYNEQFF

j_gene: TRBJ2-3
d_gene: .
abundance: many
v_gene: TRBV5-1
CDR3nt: TGCGCCAGCAGCTTCCCTGCCACAGATACGCAGTATTTT
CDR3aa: CASSFPATDTQYF

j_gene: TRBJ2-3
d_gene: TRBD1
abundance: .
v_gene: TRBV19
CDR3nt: TGTGCCAGTAGTATCGACAGGGCTACAGATACGCAGTATTTT
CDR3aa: CASSIDRATDTQYF

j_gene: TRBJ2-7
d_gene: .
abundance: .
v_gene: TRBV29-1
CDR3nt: TGCAGCGTTAGGGGACGGCGATTGTCTTACGAGCAGTACTTC
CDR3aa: CSVRGRRLSYEQYF